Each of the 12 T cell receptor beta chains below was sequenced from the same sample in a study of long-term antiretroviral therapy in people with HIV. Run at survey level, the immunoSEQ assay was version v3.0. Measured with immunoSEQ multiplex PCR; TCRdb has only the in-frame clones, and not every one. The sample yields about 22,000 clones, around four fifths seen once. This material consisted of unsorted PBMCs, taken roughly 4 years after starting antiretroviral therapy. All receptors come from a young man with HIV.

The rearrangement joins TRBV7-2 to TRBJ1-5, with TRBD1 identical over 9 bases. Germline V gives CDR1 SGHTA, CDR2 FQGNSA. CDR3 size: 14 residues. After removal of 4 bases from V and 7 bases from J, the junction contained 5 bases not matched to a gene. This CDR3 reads CASSWTGVGQPQHF. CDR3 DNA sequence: TGTGCCAGCAGCTGGACAGGGGTGGGGCAGCCCCAGCATTTT.

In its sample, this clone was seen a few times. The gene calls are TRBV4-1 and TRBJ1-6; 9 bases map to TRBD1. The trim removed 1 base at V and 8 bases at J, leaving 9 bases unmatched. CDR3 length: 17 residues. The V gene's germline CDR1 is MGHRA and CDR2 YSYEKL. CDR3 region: CASSQVLGQGIDSPLHF. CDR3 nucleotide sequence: TGCGCCAGCAGCCAAGTCCTGGGACAGGGTATTGATTCACCCCTCCACTTT.

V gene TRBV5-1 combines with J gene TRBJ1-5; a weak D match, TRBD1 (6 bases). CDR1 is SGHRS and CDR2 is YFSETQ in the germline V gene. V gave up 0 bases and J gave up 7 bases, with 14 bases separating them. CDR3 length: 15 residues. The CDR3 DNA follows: TGCGCCAGCAGCTTGGTAGGGGGTGCGGGACAGCCCCAGCATTTT. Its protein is CASSLVGGAGQPQHF.

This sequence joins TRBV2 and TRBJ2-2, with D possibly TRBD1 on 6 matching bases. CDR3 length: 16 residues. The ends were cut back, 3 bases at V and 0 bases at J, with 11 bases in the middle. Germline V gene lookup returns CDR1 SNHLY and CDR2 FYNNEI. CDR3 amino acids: CASSETGASNTGELFF. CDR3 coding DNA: TGTGCCAGCAGTGAGACAGGAGCTTCGAACACCGGGGAGCTGTTTTTT.

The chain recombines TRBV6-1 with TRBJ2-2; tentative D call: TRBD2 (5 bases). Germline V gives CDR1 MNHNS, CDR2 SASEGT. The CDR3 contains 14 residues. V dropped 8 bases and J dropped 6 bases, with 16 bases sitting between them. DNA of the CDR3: TGTGCCAGCTCTGATAGTAGTAGCGCCGGGGAGCTGTTTTTT. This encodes CASSDSSSAGELFF.

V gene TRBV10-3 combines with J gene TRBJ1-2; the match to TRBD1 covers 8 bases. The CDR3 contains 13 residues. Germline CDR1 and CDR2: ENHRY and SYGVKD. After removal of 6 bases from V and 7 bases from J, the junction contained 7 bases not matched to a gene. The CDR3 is CAISPGGLGGYTF. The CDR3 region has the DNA TGTGCCATCAGCCCAGGGGGCCTCGGTGGCTACACCTTC.

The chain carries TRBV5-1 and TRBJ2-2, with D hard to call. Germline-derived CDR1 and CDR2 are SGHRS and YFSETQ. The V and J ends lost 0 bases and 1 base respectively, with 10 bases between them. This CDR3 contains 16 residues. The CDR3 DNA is TGCGCCAGCAGCTTGGCGGTGCTGGAGAACACCGGGGAGCTGTTTTTT. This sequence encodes CASSLAVLENTGELFF.

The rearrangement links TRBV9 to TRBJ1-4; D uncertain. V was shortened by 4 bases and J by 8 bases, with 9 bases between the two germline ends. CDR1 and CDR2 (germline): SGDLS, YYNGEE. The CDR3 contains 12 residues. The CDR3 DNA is TGTGCCAGCAGCCAAATAGGGGAAAAACTGTTTTTT. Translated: CASSQIGEKLFF.

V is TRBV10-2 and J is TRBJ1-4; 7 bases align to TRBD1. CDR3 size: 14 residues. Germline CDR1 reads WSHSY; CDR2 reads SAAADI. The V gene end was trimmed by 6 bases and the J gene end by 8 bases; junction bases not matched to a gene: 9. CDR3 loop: CASSRDSRNEKLFF. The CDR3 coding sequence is TGCGCCAGCAGCCGGGACAGTCGCAACGAAAAACTGTTTTTT.

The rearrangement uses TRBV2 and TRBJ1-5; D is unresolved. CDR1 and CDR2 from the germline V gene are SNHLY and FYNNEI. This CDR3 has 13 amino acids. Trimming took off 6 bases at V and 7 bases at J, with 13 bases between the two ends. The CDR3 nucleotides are TGTGCCAGCAGCACTACCGCAGTCCAGCCCCAGCATTTT. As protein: CASSTTAVQPQHF. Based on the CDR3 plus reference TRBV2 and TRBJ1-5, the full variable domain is EPEVTQTPSHQVTQMGQEVILRCVPISNHLYFYWYRQILGQKVEFLVSFYNNEISEKSEIFDDQFSVERPDGSNFTLKIRSTKLEDSAMYFCASSTTAVQPQHFGDGTRLSIL.

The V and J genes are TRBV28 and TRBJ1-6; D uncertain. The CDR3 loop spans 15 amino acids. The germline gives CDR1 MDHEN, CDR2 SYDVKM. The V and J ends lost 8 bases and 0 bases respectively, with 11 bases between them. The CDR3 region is CASQTGSSYNSPLHF. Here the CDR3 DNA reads TGTGCCAGCCAGACGGGGAGCTCCTATAATTCACCCCTCCACTTT.

The CDR3 region has the DNA TGTGCCAGCAGCTTAGTCGGGGGACTCTCCTACGAGCAGTACTTC. This gives the protein CASSLVGGLSYEQYF. This sequence joins TRBV7-9 and TRBJ2-7; tentatively, D is TRBD2 (6 bases). The V gene lost 1 base and the J gene lost 0 bases, with 10 bases spanning the gap. Germline V gene data show CDR1 as SEHNR and CDR2 as FQNEAQ (reference sequence). The CDR3 runs 15 residues.